These 9 T cell receptor beta chains share one sample of origin, sequenced in a study of T cells in Graves' hyperthyroidism and ophthalmopathy. Researchers took RNA transcripts and amplified the TCR beta CDR3 regions from them. First-round RT-PCR of the TCR CDR3 relied on the HTBI primer set. MiXCR, applied by TCRdb to the multiplex PCR reads, yields one record per CDR3 protein. The table lists approximately 46,000 distinct CDR3 sequences, approximately 49% of them singletons. The sequenced sample was peripheral blood or thyroid tissue (not recorded which). The receptors come from a woman between 50 and 59 years old with Graves' hyperthyroidism.

The chain carries TRBV2 and TRBJ1-2; D not resolved. The CDR3 has 14 residues. CDR1 is SNHLY and CDR2 is FYNNEI in the germline V gene. V was pared by 2 bases and J by 3 bases, with 10 bases between. The CDR3 reads CASSESLGDYGYTF. The DNA of the CDR3 is TGTGCCAGCAGTGAATCCCTCGGAGACTATGGCTACACCTTC. The variable domain in full, completed from reference TRBV2 and TRBJ1-2, reads EPEVTQTPSHQVTQMGQEVILRCVPISNHLYFYWYRQILGQKVEFLVSFYNNEISEKSEIFDDQFSVERPDGSNFTLKIRSTKLEDSAMYFCASSESLGDYGYTFGSGTRLTVV.

This clonotype was observed once. The chain employs TRBV2 and TRBJ2-5; tentatively, D is TRBD2 (7 bases). The germline V and J ends were trimmed by 6 bases and 5 bases, with 13 bases remaining between them. CDR1 SNHLY and CDR2 FYNNEI come from the germline V gene. The CDR3 sequence is 13 residues long. In nucleotides, the CDR3 is TGTGCCAGCAGCCCCGGGGGGCGGGAGACCCAGTACTTC. It encodes CASSPGGRETQYF.

This clonotype was seen only once. The chain recombines TRBV29-1 with TRBJ2-5, with 16 positions matching TRBD2. V trimming: 5 bases; J trimming: 3 bases; junction bases outside the gene matches: 6. Germline values: CDR1 SQVTM, CDR2 ANQGSEA. CDR3 length: 16 residues. The CDR3 loop reads CSVMGLAGGPEETQYF. CDR3 sequence (DNA): TGCAGCGTTATGGGACTAGCGGGAGGGCCGGAAGAGACCCAGTACTTC.

This clonotype was recorded at least ten times. The chain combines TRBV15 with TRBJ2-3, with TRBD2 matching 10 bases. The junction had 3 bases not matched to a gene; V was cut back by 4 bases and J by 8 bases. Germline CDR1 LNHNV, CDR2 YYDKDF (reference sequence). The CDR3 is made up of 13 amino acids. In DNA, the CDR3 is TGTGCCACCAGCACCACTAGCGGGGTTACGCAGTATTTT. This sequence encodes CATSTTSGVTQYF.

The V call is TRBV6-5, the J call TRBJ1-4, with 10 bases lining up with TRBD1. The trim removed 2 bases at V and 4 bases at J, leaving 10 bases unmatched. Germline CDR1 MNHEY, CDR2 SVGAGI. This CDR3 is 18 amino acids long. CDR3 amino acids: CASSYGQGGSDSNEKLFF. The CDR3 bases are TGTGCCAGCAGTTACGGACAGGGGGGTTCGGACAGTAATGAAAAACTGTTTTTT.

This clonotype was seen many times. The gene calls are TRBV2 and TRBJ2-7; 7 bases line up with TRBD2. CDR1 SNHLY and CDR2 FYNNEI come from the germline V gene. The CDR3 consists of 15 residues. V lost 8 bases, J lost 2 bases, and 12 bases stayed unmatched. This chain's CDR3 is CASLVSGLEPYEQYF. CDR3 coding DNA: TGTGCCAGCCTTGTAAGTGGACTAGAGCCCTACGAGCAGTACTTC.

Notes on this clonotype: A junction boundary mismatches the germline segment, possibly from a read error. V is TRBV6-5 and J is TRBJ2-5, with 9 bases matching TRBD1. The germline gives CDR1 MNHEY, CDR2 SVGAGI. The CDR3 extends over 16 amino acids. The CDR3 region is CASSYSTGGYQETQYF. DNA for the CDR3: TGTGCCAGTAGTTACTCGACAGGGGGATACCAAGAGACCCAGTACTTC.

This clonotype came up many times. The chain recombines TRBV20-1 with TRBJ1-4; D is possibly TRBD1 (5 bases). This CDR3 spans 15 amino acids. Germline loops: CDR1 DFQATT, CDR2 SNEGSKA (reference sequence). Trimming shortened V by 3 bases and J by 4 bases, and 15 bases separated the two germline ends. The DNA for the CDR3 is TGCAGTGCTAGGAGTCCGGCAGGGAGTAATGAAAAACTGTTTTTT. Residues: CSARSPAGSNEKLFF.

This clonotype showed up many times. The V call is TRBV7-9, the J call TRBJ2-7; 12 nucleotides match TRBD1. Germline assignment: CDR1 SEHNR and CDR2 FQNEAQ (reference sequence). With 5 bases clipped from V and 2 bases from J, the junction kept 4 bases outside the gene matches. CDR3 length: 15 amino acids. The CDR3 DNA reads as TGTGCCAGCAGCCGGGACAGGGGGCCCCCCTACGAGCAGTACTTC. Amino acids: CASSRDRGPPYEQYF.